The 17 T cell receptor beta chains below all came from one sample that was sequenced in a study of T cell repertoires in cytomegalovirus infection. Each CDR3 protein is one row after TCRdb ran MiXCR on the reads. The sample holds 350,000 to 450,000 distinct CDR3 sequences, roughly 18% seen once. The sequencing sample was made of PBMCs. Source of these receptors: a human donor in good health (CMV status not recorded). Some clones in this sample may be carry-over from other donors' samples.

A few counts support this clonotype. The genes are TRBV4-1 and TRBJ2-5; D remains unclear. CDR1 and CDR2 (germline): MGHRA, YSYEKL. The CDR3 spans 15 residues. V lost 3 bases to trimming and J lost 2 bases, with 13 bases between them. The CDR3 reads CASSQVAWGQETQYF. CDR3 nucleotides: TGCGCCAGCAGCCAGGTTGCGTGGGGACAAGAGACCCAGTACTTC.

V usage is TRBV20-1 and J usage is TRBJ2-1; a weak D match, TRBD2 (5 bases). The CDR3 is 16 residues long. The V gene's germline CDR1 is DFQATT and CDR2 SNEGSKA (reference sequence). With 1 base removed from V and 0 bases from J, the gap between germline ends came to 13 bases. CDR3: CSARGGDSSSYNEQFF. The CDR3 coding sequence is TGCAGTGCTAGAGGGGGAGATTCGAGCTCCTACAATGAGCAGTTCTTC.

Ten or more counts support this clonotype. V usage is TRBV7-2 and J usage is TRBJ2-1, with 9 bases that match TRBD2. The V segment lost 5 bases and the J segment 7 bases; nucleotides outside the gene matches: 9. The length of the CDR3 is 15 residues. CDR1 is SGHTA and CDR2 is FQGNSA in the germline V gene. The CDR3 DNA follows: TGTGCCAGCAGCCCCAGCGGGAGGAGGGGAAATGAGCAGTTCTTC. Its translation is CASSPSGRRGNEQFF.

This clonotype has just a few counts. V and J are TRBV10-2 and TRBJ2-1; the match to TRBD2 covers 14 bases. Germline lookup yields CDR1 WSHSY and CDR2 SAAADI. This CDR3 spans 18 amino acids. The V and J ends lost 6 bases and 0 bases, in that order; junction bases with no gene match: 7. CDR3 loop: CASRGTSGSSPSYNEQFF. CDR3 DNA sequence: TGCGCCAGCAGAGGGACTAGCGGGAGTTCCCCCTCCTACAATGAGCAGTTCTTC.

V gene TRBV19 combines with J gene TRBJ1-5; D is uncertain. This CDR3 region has 13 residues. V shed 8 bases and J shed 3 bases, with 11 bases lying between them. Per germline, CDR1 LNHDA and CDR2 SQIVND (reference sequence). The chain's CDR3 is CASSKGDNQPQHF. CDR3 nucleotide sequence: TGTGCCAGTTCAAAGGGCGACAATCAGCCCCAGCATTTT.

The CDR3 here is CASSADRAGYTF. In DNA, the CDR3 is TGTGCCAGCAGTGCCGACAGGGCTGGCTACACCTTC. The chain recombines TRBV2 with TRBJ1-2; the match to TRBD1 covers 7 bases. The germline V gene has CDR1 SNHLY and CDR2 FYNNEI. CDR3 length equals 12 residues. V lost 4 bases to trimming and J lost 7 bases; unmatched junction nucleotides: 3.

This clonotype was counted only a few times. This chain joins TRBV10-2 and TRBJ1-1; TRBD1 agrees at 8 bases. CDR1 is WSHSY, CDR2 SAAADI, per germline. The trim removed 6 bases at V and 1 base at J, leaving 4 bases unmatched. The CDR3 spans 14 residues. The CDR3 DNA is TGCGCCAGCAGGGGACAGGATCGGAACACTGAAGCTTTCTTT. Protein product: CASRGQDRNTEAFF.

This clonotype was seen at least ten times. The chain links TRBV12-3 or TRBV12-4 to TRBJ1-2; weak D call: TRBD1 (6 bases). V shed 0 bases and J shed 8 bases, with 13 bases lying between them. The CDR3 is 14 residues long. CDR3 DNA sequence: TGTGCCAGCAGTTTAGCGCAGGGGATTGGGGGCTACACCTTC. Translated: CASSLAQGIGGYTF.

In its sample, this clonotype was seen many times. V is TRBV10-3 and J is TRBJ2-3; D unclear. The CDR3 runs 16 residues. Germline-derived CDR1 and CDR2 are ENHRY and SYGVKD. V lost 0 bases and J lost 1, with 11 bases in between. For the CDR3, the DNA is TGTGCCATCAGTGAGTCGAGCAGGATTGGCACAGATACGCAGTATTTT. Translated, it gives CAISESSRIGTDTQYF.

This clonotype was observed many times. V gene TRBV7-2 combines with J gene TRBJ1-5; D is ambiguous. Trimming removed 5 bases at V and 6 bases at J, with 11 bases between. The CDR3 is 13 amino acids. Germline V CDR1 and CDR2: SGHTA, FQGNSA. CDR3 nucleotides: TGTGCCAGCAGCCCTAGTATGATTCAGCCCCAGCATTTT. This encodes CASSPSMIQPQHF.

The rearrangement joins TRBV19 to TRBJ2-3, with D tentatively TRBD2 (6 bases). V gave up 3 bases and J gave up 5 bases, with 12 bases separating them. The germline V gene has CDR1 LNHDA and CDR2 SQIVND (reference sequence). The CDR3 is 14 residues long. The CDR3 reads CASSMGQGGDTQYF. The CDR3 coding sequence is TGTGCCAGTAGTATGGGTCAGGGAGGAGATACGCAGTATTTT.

This clonotype was found many times. The chain has TRBV12-3 or TRBV12-4 and TRBJ2-3; D assignment may be TRBD1 or TRBD2 (5 bases each). The CDR3 totals 13 residues. The V end lost 11 bases, the J end lost 2 bases, and 14 bases lay between the germline ends. CDR3 protein: CAVNGGNTDTQYF. The CDR3 nucleotides are TGTGCCGTCAATGGGGGAAACACAGATACGCAGTATTTT.

The chain has TRBV9 and TRBJ2-6; the D gene could be TRBD1 or TRBD2 (5 bases each). The CDR3 is made up of 15 amino acids. Germline assignment: CDR1 SGDLS and CDR2 YYNGEE. V was clipped by 4 bases and J by 4 bases, with 12 bases between them. The CDR3 spells CASSSEGSGANVLTF. As DNA, the CDR3 is TGTGCCAGCAGCTCCGAGGGGTCCGGGGCCAACGTCCTGACTTTC.

Only a few counts were recorded for this clonotype. The V and J genes are TRBV19 and TRBJ1-6; a weak D match, TRBD1 (6 bases). CDR1 LNHDA and CDR2 SQIVND come from the germline V gene (reference sequence). CDR3 length: 14 amino acids. Trimming took off 5 bases at V and 8 bases at J, with 13 bases between the two ends. CDR3 in DNA: TGTGCCAGTAGTTGGAGGGGGTCCGATTCACCCCTCCACTTT. Translating gives CASSWRGSDSPLHF.

Many counts were recorded for this clonotype. The rearrangement uses TRBV7-9 and TRBJ2-7, with a tentative D call TRBD2 (6 bases). CDR3 length: 11 amino acids. Germline V lookup: CDR1 SEHNR, CDR2 FQNEAQ (reference sequence). Between the trimmed V and J ends, which lost 5 bases and 7 bases, there was a span of 9 bases. The CDR3 bases are TGTGCCAGCAGCGCCGGGGGTGAGCAGTACGTC. Its translation is CASSAGGEQYV.

This clonotype was found a few times. This rearrangement joins TRBV2 to TRBJ1-2, with D hard to call. The CDR3 is 11 residues long. Deletions cut 7 bases from V and 4 bases from J, with 7 bases between. CDR1 SNHLY and CDR2 FYNNEI come from the germline V gene. The CDR3 sequence: CASTERYGYTF. The DNA of the CDR3 is TGTGCCAGCACCGAACGCTATGGCTACACCTTC.

The chain uses TRBV19 and TRBJ2-3; D ambiguous. Germline CDR1 is LNHDA and CDR2 is SQIVND (reference sequence). The CDR3 is 12 residues long. The CDR3 region has the DNA TGTGTCAGCAGTAACCCCACAGATACGCAGTATTTT. Encoded protein: CVSSNPTDTQYF.